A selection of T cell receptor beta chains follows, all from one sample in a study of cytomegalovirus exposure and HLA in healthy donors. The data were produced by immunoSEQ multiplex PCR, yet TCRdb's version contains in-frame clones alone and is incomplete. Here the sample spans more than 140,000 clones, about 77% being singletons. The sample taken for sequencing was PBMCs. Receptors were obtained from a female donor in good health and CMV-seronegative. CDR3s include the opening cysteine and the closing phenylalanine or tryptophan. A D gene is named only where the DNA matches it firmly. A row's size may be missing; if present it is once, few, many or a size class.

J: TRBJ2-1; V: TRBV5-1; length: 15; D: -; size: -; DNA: TGCGCCAGCAGCAACGTTCAGGGAACGTACAATGAGCAGTTCTTC; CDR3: CASSNVQGTYNEQFF
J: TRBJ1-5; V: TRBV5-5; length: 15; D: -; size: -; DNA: TGTGCCAGCAGCTTGGGCCTCGGGAGCAATCAGCCCCAGCATTTT; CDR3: CASSLGLGSNQPQHF
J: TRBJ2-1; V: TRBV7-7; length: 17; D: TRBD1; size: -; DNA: TGTGCCAGCAGCCGGATTGTAGGGACAGGGAGGAACAATGAGCAGTTCTTC; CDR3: CASSRIVGTGRNNEQFF
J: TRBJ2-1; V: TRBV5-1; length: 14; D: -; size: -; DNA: TGCGCCAGCAGCTTGGGACAGTCCTACAATGAGCAGTTCTTC; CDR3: CASSLGQSYNEQFF
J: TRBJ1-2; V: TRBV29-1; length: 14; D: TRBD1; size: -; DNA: TGCAGCATCCCGCAGGGGGGCGGTAACTATGGCTACACCTTC; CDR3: CSIPQGGGNYGYTF
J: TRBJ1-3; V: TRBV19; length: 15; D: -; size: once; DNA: TGTGCCACCCGAACGGGAGGGCTAGCTGGAAACACCATATATTTT; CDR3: CATRTGGLAGNTIYF
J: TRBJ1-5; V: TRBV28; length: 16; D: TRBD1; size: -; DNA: TGTGCCAGCAGTTTCTCGGGACAGGGGTCGAGTCAGCCCCAGCATTTT; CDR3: CASSFSGQGSSQPQHF
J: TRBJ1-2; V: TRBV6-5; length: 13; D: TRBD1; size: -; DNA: TGTGCCAGCAGTTACCGGGGACAGGACCCGAGTACCTTC; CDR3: CASSYRGQDPSTF
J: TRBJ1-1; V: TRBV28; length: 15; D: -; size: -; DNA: TGTGCCAGCAGTTTGGGGGGGCGCTGGGGCACTGAAGCTTTCTTT; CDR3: CASSLGGRWGTEAFF
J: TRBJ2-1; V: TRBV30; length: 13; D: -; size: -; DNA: TGTGCCTGGAAGGGGGGGTCCTACAATGAGCAGTTCTTC; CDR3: CAWKGGSYNEQFF
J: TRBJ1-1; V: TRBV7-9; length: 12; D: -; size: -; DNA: TGTGCCAGCAGCCACGAAGGGGGAGGGGCTTTCTTT; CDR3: CASSHEGGGAFF
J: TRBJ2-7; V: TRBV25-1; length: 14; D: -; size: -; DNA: TGTGCCAGCAGTGAACTCAGCAGGGGTTACGAGCAGTACTTC; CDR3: CASSELSRGYEQYF
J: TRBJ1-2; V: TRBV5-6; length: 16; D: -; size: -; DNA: TGTGCCAGCAGCCTGTTTAATGAGCAGGGCTGGGATGGCTACCCCTTC; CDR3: CASSLFNEQGWDGYPF
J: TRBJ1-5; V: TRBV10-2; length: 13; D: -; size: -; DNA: TGCGCCAGCAGTGAGTCCGGGGTGGAGCCCCAGCATTTT; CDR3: CASSESGVEPQHF
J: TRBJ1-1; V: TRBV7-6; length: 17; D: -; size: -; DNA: TGTGCCAGCAGCCGAGGGTGGGAGGGCTGGATGAACACTGAAGCTTTCTTT; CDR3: CASSRGWEGWMNTEAFF
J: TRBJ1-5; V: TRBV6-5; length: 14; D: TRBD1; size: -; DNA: TGTGCCAGCAGTGAAGGACAGGGAGGACAGCCCCAGCATTTT; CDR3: CASSEGQGGQPQHF
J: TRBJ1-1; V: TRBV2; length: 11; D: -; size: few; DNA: TGTGCCAGCAGTGAAGACAGAGAAGCTTTCTTT; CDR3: CASSEDREAFF
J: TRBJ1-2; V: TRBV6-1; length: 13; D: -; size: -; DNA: TGTGCCAGCAGTGAAGTAGGGAGTGCTGGCTACACCTTC; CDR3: CASSEVGSAGYTF
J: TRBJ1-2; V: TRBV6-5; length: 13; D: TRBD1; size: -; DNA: TGTGCCATCCATAGGACAGGGACCTATGGCTACACCTTC; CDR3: CAIHRTGTYGYTF
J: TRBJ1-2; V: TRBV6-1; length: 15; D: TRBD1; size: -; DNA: TGTGCCAGCATCTTCGCGGACAGGGGGGTGGGTGGCTACACCTTC; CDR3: CASIFADRGVGGYTF
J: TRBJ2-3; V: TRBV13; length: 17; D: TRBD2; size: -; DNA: TGTGCCAGCAGTAGGCTAGCGGTTGGGGGAGCGGCAGATACGCAGTATTTT; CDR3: CASSRLAVGGAADTQYF
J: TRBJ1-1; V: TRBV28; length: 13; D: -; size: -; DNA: TGTGCCAGCAGTCTCGATACCGGCACTGAAGCTTTCTTT; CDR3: CASSLDTGTEAFF
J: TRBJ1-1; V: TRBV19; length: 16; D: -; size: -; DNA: TGTGCCAGTAGAACGCCACGTGGGCAGGGATACACTGAAGCTTTCTTT; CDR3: CASRTPRGQGYTEAFF
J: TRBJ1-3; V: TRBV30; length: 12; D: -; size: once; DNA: TGTGCCTGGACCTCGACAGGCGCCACCATATATTTT; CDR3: CAWTSTGATIYF
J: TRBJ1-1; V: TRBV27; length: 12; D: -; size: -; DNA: TGTGCCAGCGGGCCACTGAACACTGAAGCTTTCTTT; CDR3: CASGPLNTEAFF
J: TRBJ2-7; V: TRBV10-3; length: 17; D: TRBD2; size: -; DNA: TGTGCCATCAGTTTTGGAGGGACTAGCGGGAGCTCCTACGAGCAGTACTTC; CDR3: CAISFGGTSGSSYEQYF
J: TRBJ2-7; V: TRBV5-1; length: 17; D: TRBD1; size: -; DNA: TGCGCCAGCGCCCCCGAATTACAGGGGATTCCCACCTACGAGCAGTACTTC; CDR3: CASAPELQGIPTYEQYF
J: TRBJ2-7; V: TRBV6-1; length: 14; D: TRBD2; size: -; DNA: TGTGCCAGCAGTGAAGCTAGCGGGACTTACGAGCAGTACTTC; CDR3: CASSEASGTYEQYF
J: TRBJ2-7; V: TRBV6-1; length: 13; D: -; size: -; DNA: TGTGCCAGCAGTGAAGGCAGGGAATACGAGCAGTACTTC; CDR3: CASSEGREYEQYF
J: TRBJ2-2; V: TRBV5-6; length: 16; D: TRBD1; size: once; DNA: TGTGCCAGCAGCTTTACCGGGACAGGGTCCGCCGGGGAGCTGTTTTTT; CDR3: CASSFTGTGSAGELFF
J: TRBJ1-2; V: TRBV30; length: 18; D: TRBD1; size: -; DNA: TGTGCCTGGAGCCTACCTCCCGGGACAGGGTTGCGGGTCTATGGCTACACCTTC; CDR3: CAWSLPPGTGLRVYGYTF
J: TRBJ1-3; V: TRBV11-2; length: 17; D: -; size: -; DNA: TGTGCCAGCAGCTTATCTTCCGCGGGCGGCTCTGGAAACACCATATATTTT; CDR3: CASSLSSAGGSGNTIYF
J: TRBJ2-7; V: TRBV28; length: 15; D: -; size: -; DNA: TGTGCCAGCACCCCACCACTACCCTTCCGTGGGGAGCAGTACTTC; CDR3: CASTPPLPFRGEQYF
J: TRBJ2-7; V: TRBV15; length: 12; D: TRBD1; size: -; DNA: TGTGCCACCAGCACAAGACAGGGAGAGCAGTACTTC; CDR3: CATSTRQGEQYF
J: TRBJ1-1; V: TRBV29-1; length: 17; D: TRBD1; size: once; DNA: TGCAGCGTTGAGTACAGGGGGCGAGGGACGGTGAACACTGAAGCTTTCTTT; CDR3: CSVEYRGRGTVNTEAFF
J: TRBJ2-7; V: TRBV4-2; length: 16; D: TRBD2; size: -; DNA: TGTGCCAGCAGCCAAGAGCGGGGCAGCGGGAGGGGTGAGCAGTACTTC; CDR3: CASSQERGSGRGEQYF
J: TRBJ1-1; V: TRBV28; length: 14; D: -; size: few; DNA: TGTGCCAGCAGTTTGGGTTTTAGCAGAACTGAAGCTTTCTTT; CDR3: CASSLGFSRTEAFF
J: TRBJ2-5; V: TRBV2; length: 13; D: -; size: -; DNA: TGTGCCAGCAGTGAAGAAGCGGGAGAGACCCAGTACTTC; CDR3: CASSEEAGETQYF
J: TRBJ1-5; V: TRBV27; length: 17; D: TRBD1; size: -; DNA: TGTGCCAGCAGTCGGCAGGGGGGTCTTTCGGGCAATCAGCCCCAGCATTTT; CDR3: CASSRQGGLSGNQPQHF
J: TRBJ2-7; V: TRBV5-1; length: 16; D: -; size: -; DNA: TGCGCCAGCAGCCTTACATCAGGGTCCCACTCAAGGGAGCAGTACTTC; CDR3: CASSLTSGSHSREQYF
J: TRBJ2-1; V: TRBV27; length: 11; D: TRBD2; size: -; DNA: TGTGCCAGCAGGGCGGGGGGAGGGCAGTTCTTC; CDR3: CASRAGGGQFF
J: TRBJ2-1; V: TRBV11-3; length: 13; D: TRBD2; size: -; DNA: TGTGCCAGCAGTAGGACGGGGGGGCCCGAGCAGTTCTTC; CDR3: CASSRTGGPEQFF
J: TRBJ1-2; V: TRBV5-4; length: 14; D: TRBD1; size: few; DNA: TGTGCCAGCAGCGGGACAGGGGCAGACTATGGCTACACCTTC; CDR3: CASSGTGADYGYTF
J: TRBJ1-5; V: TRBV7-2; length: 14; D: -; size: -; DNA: TGTGCCAGCAGCTTACAGGGGACGGGGCAGCCCCAGCATTTT; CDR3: CASSLQGTGQPQHF
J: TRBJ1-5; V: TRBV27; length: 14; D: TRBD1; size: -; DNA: TGTGCCAGCAGTCCGCGACAGGGACGTCAGCCCCAGCATTTT; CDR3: CASSPRQGRQPQHF
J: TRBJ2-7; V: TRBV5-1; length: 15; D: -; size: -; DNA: TGCGCCAGCAGCTCGCGACAGTATAGCTCCTACGAGCAGTACTTC; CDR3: CASSSRQYSSYEQYF
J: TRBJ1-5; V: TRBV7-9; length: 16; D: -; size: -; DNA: TGTGCCAGCAGCTTAGGCAGTTTTTATAGCAACCAGCCCCAGCATTTT; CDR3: CASSLGSFYSNQPQHF
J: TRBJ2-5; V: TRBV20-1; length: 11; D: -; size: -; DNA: TGCAGTGCTAGGCAGGGGGAGACCCAGTACTTC; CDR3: CSARQGETQYF
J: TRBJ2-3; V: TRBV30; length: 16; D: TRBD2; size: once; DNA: TGTGCCTGGTGGGGAGGGGCTAGCGGGATTACAGATACGCAGTATTTT; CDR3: CAWWGGASGITDTQYF
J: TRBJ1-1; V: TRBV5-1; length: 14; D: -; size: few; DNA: TGCGCCAGCAGCTTGCGGACAGACAACACTGAAGCTTTCTTT; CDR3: CASSLRTDNTEAFF
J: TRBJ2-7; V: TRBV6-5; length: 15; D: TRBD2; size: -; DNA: TGTGCCAGCACGGGGGGGACTAGCGGGACCAACGAGCAGTACTTC; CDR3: CASTGGTSGTNEQYF
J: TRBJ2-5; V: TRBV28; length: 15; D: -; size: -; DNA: TGTGCCAGCAGCCGGCAGGGGTCGGAAGGAGAGACCCAGTACTTC; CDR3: CASSRQGSEGETQYF
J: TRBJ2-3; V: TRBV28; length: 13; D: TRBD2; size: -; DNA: TGTGCCACCACCGGGGGGAACACAGATACGCAGTATTTT; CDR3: CATTGGNTDTQYF